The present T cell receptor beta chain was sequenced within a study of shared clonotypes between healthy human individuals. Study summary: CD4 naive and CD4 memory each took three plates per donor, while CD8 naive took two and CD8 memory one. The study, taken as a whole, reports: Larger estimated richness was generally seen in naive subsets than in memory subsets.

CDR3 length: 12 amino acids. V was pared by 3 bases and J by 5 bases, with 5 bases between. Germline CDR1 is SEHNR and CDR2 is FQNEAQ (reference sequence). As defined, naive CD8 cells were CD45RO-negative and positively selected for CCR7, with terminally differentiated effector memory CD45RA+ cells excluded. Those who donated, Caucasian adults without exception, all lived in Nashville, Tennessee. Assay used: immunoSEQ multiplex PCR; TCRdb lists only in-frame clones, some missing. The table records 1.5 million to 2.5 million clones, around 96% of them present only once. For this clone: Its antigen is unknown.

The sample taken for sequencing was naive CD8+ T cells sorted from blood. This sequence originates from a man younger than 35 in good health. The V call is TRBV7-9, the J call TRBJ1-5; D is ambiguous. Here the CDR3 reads CASSFEDQPQHF. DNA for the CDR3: TGTGCCAGCAGCTTCGAGGATCAGCCCCAGCATTTT.